Listed here are 31 T cell receptor beta chains from one sample, sequenced in a study of cytomegalovirus exposure and HLA in healthy donors. Both 60 Vbeta primers and 13 Jbeta primers went into the PCR. Repertoires were generated with immunoSEQ multiplex PCR, while TCRdb's copy carries only in-frame clones and drops some. This sample's table reports 55,000 or so clones. The specimen was PBMCs. These receptors all stem from a woman aged 45-59 years in good health and CMV-seropositive.

The CDR3 nucleotides are TGTGTCCTGGAGTCTCAGGGAACGGATGGCTACACCTTC. It translates to CVLESQGTDGYTF. This chain connects TRBV30 to TRBJ1-2, with D possibly being TRBD1 (5 bases). Germline CDR1 is GTSNPN and CDR2 is SVGIG (reference sequence). The CDR3 extends over 13 amino acids.

The chain is built from TRBV6-4 and TRBJ2-3; D not certain. V gave up 3 bases and J gave up 2 bases, with 15 bases separating them. CDR3 size: 16 residues. CDR1 and CDR2 (germline): MRHNA, SNTAGT. In DNA form, the CDR3 reads TGTGCCAGCAGTGATATCCGAACAGCAGCCACAGATACGCAGTATTTT. Amino acids: CASSDIRTAATDTQYF.

The chain recombines TRBV28 with TRBJ1-4; the match to TRBD1 covers 8 bases. V dropped 4 bases and J dropped 4; count of bases not matched to a gene: 2. The CDR3 sequence is 14 residues long. Germline V CDR1 and CDR2: MDHEN, SYDVKM. As DNA, the CDR3 is TGTGCCAGCAGTTGGACAGGGTATAATGAAAAACTGTTTTTT. Amino acid sequence: CASSWTGYNEKLFF.

V gene TRBV4-3 combines with J gene TRBJ2-3; 9 positions match TRBD2. Germline CDR1 and CDR2: LGHNA and YSLEER. This CDR3 contains 15 residues. The trim removed 4 bases at V and 5 bases at J, leaving 7 bases unmatched. CDR3 nucleotide sequence: TGCGCCAGCAGCCTAGTAGCGGGGGCGGGAGATACGCAGTATTTT. This encodes CASSLVAGAGDTQYF.

The rearrangement links TRBV29-1 to TRBJ2-7, with D perhaps TRBD1 (6 bases). CDR1 and CDR2 (germline): SQVTM, ANQGSEA. The CDR3 runs to 13 residues. V lost 6 bases, J lost 5 bases, and 17 bases lay in between. CDR3 DNA sequence: TGCAGCGTGACCAATTTCAGGGGCCACGAGCAGTACTTC. It specifies CSVTNFRGHEQYF.

The chain employs TRBV6-5 and TRBJ2-7; 12 positions match TRBD2. CDR1 is MNHEY, CDR2 SVGAGI, per germline. V was clipped by 6 bases and J by 1 base; unmatched bases: 4. The CDR3 is made up of 15 amino acids. The CDR3 DNA reads TGTGCCAGCAGCCCAGGACTAGCGGGGTCCTACGAGCAGTACTTC. This encodes CASSPGLAGSYEQYF.

V and J are TRBV6-4 and TRBJ2-3; 8 bases align to TRBD1. This CDR3 spans 14 amino acids. V was clipped by 6 bases and J by 4 bases; unmatched bases: 6. Germline loops: CDR1 MRHNA, CDR2 SNTAGT. CDR3 nucleotides: TGTGCCAGCAGCGATCGACAGGGGTCAGATACGCAGTATTTT. Translation: CASSDRQGSDTQYF.

The chain is built from TRBV5-8 and TRBJ2-6, with 12 positions matching TRBD2. The V gene end was trimmed by 4 bases and the J gene end by 4 bases; junction bases not matched to a gene: 12. CDR1 SGHTS and CDR2 YDEGEE come from the germline V gene. This CDR3 has 19 residues. The CDR3 sequence: CASSAGTSGLRLGANVLTF. The CDR3 DNA sequence: TGTGCCAGCAGCGCTGGGACTAGCGGGCTCCGGCTGGGGGCCAACGTCCTGACTTTC.

This rearrangement joins TRBV9 to TRBJ1-1, with unresolved D. This CDR3 spans 15 amino acids. Germline lookup yields CDR1 SGDLS and CDR2 YYNGEE. V dropped 3 bases and J dropped 0 bases, with 12 bases sitting between them. DNA of the CDR3: TGTGCCAGCAGCGCAACCTCAACGGTGAACACTGAAGCTTTCTTT. Its protein is CASSATSTVNTEAFF.

The V and J genes are TRBV2 and TRBJ2-1; possible D gene TRBD1, 6 bases. Trimming took off 2 bases at V and 4 bases at J, with 12 bases between the two ends. The CDR3 has 15 amino acids. Germline values: CDR1 SNHLY, CDR2 FYNNEI. The CDR3 here is CASSEKGERYNEQFF. DNA for the CDR3: TGTGCCAGCAGTGAAAAGGGGGAGAGGTACAATGAGCAGTTCTTC.

The chain employs TRBV9 and TRBJ2-7, with TRBD2 matching 11 bases. CDR3 size: 15 residues. In germline, CDR1 is SGDLS, CDR2 YYNGEE. Trimming took 3 bases from V and 5 from J; bases not matched to a gene: 7. CDR3 residues: CASSARLAGIHEQYF. In nucleotides, the CDR3 is TGTGCCAGCAGCGCCCGACTAGCGGGAATCCACGAGCAGTACTTC.

As to this clone: This sample also contains other DNA sequences that code for the same CDR3. This chain links TRBV7-9 with TRBJ1-4, with 11 bases identical to TRBD1. Germline V gene sequence: CDR1 SEHNR, CDR2 FQNEAQ (reference sequence). This CDR3 contains 15 residues. The trim removed 5 bases at V and 4 bases at J, leaving 3 bases unmatched. The CDR3 DNA is TGTGCCAGCAGCCTCGGGACAGGGGGTAATGAAAAACTGTTTTTT. Its translation: CASSLGTGGNEKLFF. The whole variable domain, filled in from reference TRBV7-9 and TRBJ1-4, reads DTGVSQNPRHKITKRGQNVTFRCDPISEHNRLYWYRQTLGQGPEFLTYFQNEAQLEKSRLLSDRFSAERPKGSFSTLEIQRTEQGDSAMYLCASSLGTGGNEKLFFGSGTQLSVL.

The chain is built from TRBV28 and TRBJ2-1, with TRBD2 matching 13 bases. Germline values: CDR1 MDHEN, CDR2 SYDVKM. The trim removed 10 bases at V and 8 bases at J, leaving 11 bases unmatched. The CDR3 sequence is 15 residues long. The CDR3 sequence: CATQIGTSGNDEQFF. The DNA for the CDR3 is TGTGCCACCCAGATTGGGACTAGCGGGAACGATGAGCAGTTCTTC. Complete variable domain (other parts from reference TRBV28 and TRBJ2-1): DVKVTQSSRYLVKRTGEKVFLECVQDMDHENMFWYRQDPGLGLRLIYFSYDVKMKEKGDIPEGYSVSREKKERFSLILESASTNQTSMYLCATQIGTSGNDEQFFGPGTRLTVL.

Of note for this clone: The sample has other DNA sequences that encode this CDR3 too. The chain couples TRBV6-5 to TRBJ1-5, with 8 bases matching TRBD1. Trimming cost V 6 bases and J 5 bases; bases outside gene matches: 9. The germline V gene encodes CDR1 MNHEY and CDR2 SVGAGI. This CDR3 comprises 15 residues. For the CDR3, the DNA is TGTGCCAGCAGACTTGGGCAGGGGGCCTATCAGCCCCAGCATTTT. Protein product: CASRLGQGAYQPQHF.

This chain uses TRBV13 with TRBJ1-2, with 8 bases lining up with TRBD1. The CDR3 is 13 residues long. J lost 2 bases, V lost 6 bases, and 2 bases had no gene match. Germline V CDR1 and CDR2: PRHDT, FYEKMQ (reference sequence). CDR3 region: CASSRTGNYGYTF. The CDR3 nucleotides read TGTGCCAGCAGTCGGACAGGGAACTATGGCTACACCTTC.

The chain recombines TRBV10-2 with TRBJ1-1; a weak D match, TRBD1 (6 bases). V shed 2 bases and J shed 7 bases, with 8 bases lying between them. The CDR3 covers 12 residues. Germline V lookup: CDR1 WSHSY, CDR2 SAAADI. CDR3 nucleotide sequence: TGCGCCAGCAGTGAGGGGGACATTGAAGCTTTCTTT. Translating gives CASSEGDIEAFF.

This chain uses TRBV28 with TRBJ2-1; TRBD2 aligns across 8 bases. Germline assignment: CDR1 MDHEN and CDR2 SYDVKM. V dropped 1 base and J dropped 4; count of bases not matched to a gene: 6. CDR3 length: 16 residues. The CDR3 region has the DNA TGTGCCAGCAGTTTATTGGGGCGGGAGGCTTACAATGAGCAGTTCTTC. As protein: CASSLLGREAYNEQFF.

The rearrangement uses TRBV5-1 and TRBJ2-2; the D gene is possibly TRBD1 (7 bases). CDR1 is SGHRS and CDR2 is YFSETQ in the germline V gene. Trimming removed 3 bases at V and 7 bases at J, with 19 bases between. This CDR3 is built from 16 residues. The CDR3 region is CASSSGDSGGFGELFF. CDR3 DNA sequence: TGCGCCAGCAGCTCGGGGGACAGTGGAGGCTTCGGGGAGCTGTTTTTT.

This chain uses TRBV4-3 with TRBJ1-5; TRBD1 aligns across 7 bases. The ends lost 4 bases at V and 4 bases at J; junction bases unmatched: 10. Germline loops: CDR1 LGHNA, CDR2 YSLEER. The CDR3 contains 16 residues. For the CDR3, the DNA is TGCGCCAGCAGCCCTACCCCGGGACAGTCGAATCAGCCCCAGCATTTT. Its translation is CASSPTPGQSNQPQHF.

This rearrangement joins TRBV9 to TRBJ1-4; D ambiguous. This CDR3 is built from 14 residues. Per the germline V gene, CDR1 is SGDLS and CDR2 is YYNGEE. The V end was cut by 1 base, the J end by 7 bases, with 11 bases between. The CDR3 protein is CASSVLPGTEKLFF. Written as DNA, the CDR3 is TGTGCCAGCAGCGTATTGCCAGGCACTGAAAAACTGTTTTTT.

The chain combines TRBV4-1 with TRBJ2-3; D may be TRBD2 (7 bases). The CDR3 is made up of 18 amino acids. Deletions cut 0 bases from V and 6 bases from J, with 22 bases between. The germline gives CDR1 MGHRA, CDR2 YSYEKL. CDR3: CASSQEGGREALGDTQYF. Here the CDR3 DNA reads TGCGCCAGCAGCCAAGAAGGGGGACGGGAGGCCCTCGGGGATACGCAGTATTTT.

The V gene is TRBV5-6, the J gene TRBJ2-7, with 12 bases identical to TRBD2. The CDR3 totals 17 residues. After removal of 4 bases from V and 3 bases from J, the junction contained 11 bases not matched to a gene. CDR1 SGHDT and CDR2 YYEEEE come from the germline V gene. The CDR3: CASSHRPTSGSFYEQYF. The CDR3 nucleotides read TGTGCCAGCAGCCATCGACCGACTAGCGGGAGTTTCTACGAGCAGTACTTC.

The V and J genes are TRBV19 and TRBJ1-6; 7 bases align to TRBD1. The germline V gene encodes CDR1 LNHDA and CDR2 SQIVND (reference sequence). This CDR3 comprises 17 residues. V lost 3 bases and J lost 8; bases outside the gene matches: 13. For the CDR3, the DNA is TGTGCCAGTAGTATTTGGTGGGGACAGAACATCTATTCACCCCTCCACTTT. Protein sequence: CASSIWWGQNIYSPLHF.

The genes are TRBV6-1 and TRBJ1-1; D is possibly TRBD1 (5 bases). V was clipped by 2 bases and J by 2 bases, with 12 bases between them. The CDR3 sequence is 15 residues long. Germline V gene data show CDR1 as MNHNS and CDR2 as SASEGT. This CDR3 reads CASSEHGAGNTEAFF. CDR3 DNA sequence: TGTGCCAGCAGTGAACACGGGGCGGGAAACACTGAAGCTTTCTTT.

This chain connects TRBV4-2 to TRBJ1-3; unclear D gene. The V and J ends lost 1 base and 0 bases respectively, with 10 bases between them. Germline V gene data show CDR1 as LGHNA and CDR2 as YNFKEQ. The CDR3 runs to 16 residues. The CDR3 DNA reads as TGTGCCAGCAGCCAAGCTGGGCAGCACTCTGGAAACACCATATATTTT. As protein: CASSQAGQHSGNTIYF.

The chain employs TRBV7-2 and TRBJ2-7; TRBD1 might be the D (5 bases). The germline CDR1 and CDR2 sequences are SGHTA and FQGNSA. The CDR3 totals 13 residues. The V gene lost 4 bases and the J gene lost 2 bases, with 9 bases spanning the gap. The CDR3 DNA sequence: TGTGCCAGCAGCTGGGGCAGTACCTACGAGCAGTACTTC. This codes for CASSWGSTYEQYF.

The chain has TRBV4-3 and TRBJ2-3, with TRBD2 matching over 10 bases. Germline values: CDR1 LGHNA, CDR2 YSLEER. After removal of 0 bases from V and 5 bases from J, the junction contained 11 bases not matched to a gene. The CDR3 contains 18 residues. DNA of the CDR3: TGCGCCAGCAGCCAAGAGATGTCCTTAGCGGGGGGACGAGATACGCAGTATTTT. Translating it yields CASSQEMSLAGGRDTQYF.

The chain joins TRBV5-1 to TRBJ2-7; 7 bases are a match to TRBD1. Germline assignment: CDR1 SGHRS and CDR2 YFSETQ. The CDR3 sequence is 14 residues long. V lost 4 bases and J lost 2; bases outside the gene matches: 6. Written as DNA, the CDR3 is TGCGCCAGCAGCCCTTCAGGGGGAACCTACGAGCAGTACTTC. This codes for CASSPSGGTYEQYF.

V usage is TRBV5-1 and J usage is TRBJ1-1; 8 positions match TRBD1. CDR3 length: 17 residues. V lost 4 bases, J lost 1 base, and 12 bases stayed unmatched. CDR1 SGHRS and CDR2 YFSETQ come from the germline V gene. CDR3 bases: TGCGCCAGCAGCCCGACGACAGGGGTCGCCTCGAACACTGAAGCTTTCTTT. Its protein product is CASSPTTGVASNTEAFF.

This chain connects TRBV11-2 to TRBJ2-7; TRBD2 is a possible D gene (6 bases). Germline V gene sequence: CDR1 SGHAT, CDR2 FQNNGV. CDR3 size: 13 residues. Trimming shortened V by 2 bases and J by 6 bases, and 11 bases separated the two germline ends. CDR3 amino acids: CASSLSAGLEQYF. The DNA of the CDR3 is TGTGCCAGCAGCTTAAGTGCGGGGCTCGAGCAGTACTTC. The whole variable domain, remainder taken from reference TRBV11-2 and TRBJ2-7, is EAGVAQSPRYKIIEKRQSVAFWCNPISGHATLYWYQQILGQGPKLLIQFQNNGVVDDSQLPKDRFSAERLKGVDSTLKIQPAKLEDSAVYLCASSLSAGLEQYFGPGTRLTVT.

The J gene is TRBJ1-1, the V gene TRBV4-1, with 9 bases that match TRBD1. Germline CDR1 reads MGHRA; CDR2 reads YSYEKL. Trimming removed 3 bases from V and 5 bases from J; junction bases left unmatched: 4. This CDR3 region has 14 residues. The CDR3 protein is CASSQATGGTEAFF. The CDR3 DNA follows: TGCGCCAGCAGCCAGGCGACAGGGGGGACTGAAGCTTTCTTT.